This T cell receptor beta chain was retrieved from a study of blood T cell repertoires in COVID-19. As for the study in general: From the United States, Italy and Spain came samples of acute and convalescent COVID-19. In each case, the material was cDNA or gDNA derived from T cells, B-cell-depleted T cells, or PBMCs.

Germline CDR1 SQVTM, CDR2 ANQGSEA. The V gene lost 4 bases and the J gene lost 8 bases, with 6 bases spanning the gap. The length of the CDR3 is 10 residues. As handled by the study authors: Quantification of nucleated cells was approximated via reference gene primer amplification. Some clones are missing from TCRdb's copy, which holds only in-frame ones; the method was immunoSEQ multiplex PCR. The V and J calls and the clone size are those of that table, but D and trimming were determined from the DNA. The sample lists about 59,000 clones, less than 80% occurring once. The receptor's source is a man in his 60s with acute or convalescent COVID-19. The sequencing sample was made of peripheral blood. The chain employs TRBV29-1 and TRBJ2-1, with D perhaps matching TRBD2 (5 bases). The CDR3 loop is CSVVGDEQFF. CDR3 bases: TGCAGCGTTGTGGGAGATGAGCAGTTCTTC.